This paragraph covers one T cell receptor (beta chain) sequence. Its antigen is unknown. Per sample, no less than 5.5 micrograms of total RNA were extracted. This entry belongs to a study of blood T cells in healthy people across ages. At the level of the study: T cells yielded about one barcoded beta molecule per two cells through template switching.

Points from the study as a whole: Naive T cell percentage strongly correlated with TCR beta diversity.

V dropped 2 bases and J dropped 5 bases, with 18 bases sitting between them. Germline CDR1 reads KGHSH; CDR2 reads LQKENI. The CDR3 has 16 residues. Through a sample-barcoded 5' primer and a J-beta primer mix, a second PCR was run for roughly 7 to 12 cycles. Each cDNA molecule carried a tag from a template-switch adaptor that contained 12 random nucleotides. TCRdb independently ran MiXCR on the 5' RACE reads; one entry per CDR3 protein. The table lists fewer than 2 million distinct CDR3 sequences, around 42% of them singletons. The sample taken for sequencing was blood. The receptor was derived from a human donor in good health. The J gene is TRBJ1-2, the V gene TRBV18; weak D call: TRBD1 (6 bases). The CDR3, as DNA: TGTGCCAGCTCACCATTTGACAGGCTGAATAATTATGGCTACACCTTC. Translated: CASSPFDRLNNYGYTF.